This is a list of T cell receptor beta chains from one sample in a study of blood T cell repertoires in COVID-19. Method: immunoSEQ multiplex PCR; TCRdb's copy keeps in-frame clones and lacks some. This sample yields approximately 240,000 clones, of which around 90% are seen a single time; around 6% belongs to the top ten. Sequenced input: PBMCs or T cells enriched from blood (not recorded which). These receptors were taken from a woman in her thirties with acute COVID-19. Both conserved end residues are part of each CDR3. The D gene is left open where the match is weak. Part of the rows lack a size; the others show once, few, many or a class for expanded clones.

clone size	V gene	J gene	D gene	CDR3 protein	CDR3 DNA
many	TRBV18	TRBJ2-3	.	CASSPRSGSTDTQYF	TGTGCCAGCTCACCCCGGTCGGGAAGCACAGATACGCAGTATTTT
.	TRBV4-2	TRBJ2-5	TRBD2	CASSQGAGGQETQYF	TGTGCCAGCAGCCAAGGGGCGGGGGGACAAGAGACCCAGTACTTC
.	TRBV12-3/TRBV12-4	TRBJ1-1	.	CASTITRNTEAFF	TGTGCCAGCACCATAACGAGGAACACTGAAGCTTTCTTT
.	TRBV9	TRBJ2-7	TRBD2	CASSVDMTSGGYEQYF	TGTGCCAGCAGCGTAGATATGACTAGCGGGGGCTACGAGCAGTACTTC
.	TRBV7-3	TRBJ2-1	TRBD1	CASSQGTANNEQFF	TGTGCCAGCAGCCAGGGGACAGCGAACAATGAGCAGTTCTTC
.	TRBV2	TRBJ2-6	.	CASSREKSGANVLTF	TGTGCCAGCAGCAGGGAAAAATCTGGGGCCAACGTCCTGACTTTC
few	TRBV19	TRBJ1-1	.	CASSSTKNTEAFF	TGTGCCAGTAGTTCGACAAAGAACACTGAAGCTTTCTTT
.	TRBV6-5	TRBJ1-2	.	CASSRPRSRDVGYTF	TGTGCCAGCAGCAGACCTAGGAGCAGGGATGTTGGCTACACCTTC
few	TRBV2	TRBJ2-3	TRBD2	CASSELAGGWDTQYF	TGTGCCAGCAGTGAATTAGCGGGAGGGTGGGATACGCAGTATTTT
few	TRBV7-9	TRBJ1-1	TRBD1	CASSRPGQVFGHTEAFF	TGTGCCAGCAGCCGACCGGGACAGGTTTTTGGGCACACTGAAGCTTTCTTT
.	TRBV11-1	TRBJ2-1	TRBD1	CASSRGQGAHNEQFF	TGTGCCAGCAGCCGAGGACAGGGGGCCCACAATGAGCAGTTCTTC
.	TRBV5-4	TRBJ1-1	.	CASSLVAGNTEAFF	TGTGCCAGCAGCTTGGTCGCAGGGAACACTGAAGCTTTCTTT
.	TRBV6-5	TRBJ2-6	.	CASSLSGANVLTF	TGTGCCAGCAGCCTCTCTGGGGCCAACGTCCTGACTTTC
.	TRBV28	TRBJ2-5	TRBD2	CASLRGARQETQYF	TGTGCCTCCTTGCGGGGGGCACGACAAGAGACCCAGTACTTC
.	TRBV5-1	TRBJ1-5	TRBD1	CASSTPRQGMEPQHF	TGCGCCAGCAGCACACCCAGACAGGGGATGGAGCCCCAGCATTTT
.	TRBV29-1	TRBJ1-1	.	CSVEEETLNTEAFF	TGCAGCGTTGAGGAGGAGACACTGAACACTGAAGCTTTCTTT
.	TRBV6-2/TRBV6-3	TRBJ1-6	TRBD1	CASSYSGTASSYNSPLHF	TGTGCCAGCAGTTACTCTGGGACAGCGAGCTCCTATAATTCACCCCTCCACTTT
.	TRBV6-5	TRBJ1-3	TRBD1	CATWTGLFSGNTIYF	TGTGCCACATGGACAGGATTATTCTCTGGAAACACCATATATTTT
.	TRBV19	TRBJ2-5	TRBD1	CASGGTGGETQYF	TGTGCCAGTGGCGGGACAGGGGGCGAGACCCAGTACTTC
.	TRBV7-2	TRBJ2-3	.	CASSSVGAGTDTQYF	TGTGCCAGCAGCTCTGTGGGGGCGGGCACAGATACGCAGTATTTT
.	TRBV28	TRBJ2-5	.	CASSPRGGGNQETQYF	TGTGCCAGCAGTCCCAGGGGCGGAGGCAACCAAGAGACCCAGTACTTC
.	TRBV5-1	TRBJ2-2	TRBD1	CASSESRGPDTGELFF	TGCGCCAGCAGCGAAAGCAGGGGGCCCGACACCGGGGAGCTGTTTTTT
.	TRBV19	TRBJ2-3	TRBD1	CASSRTGSTDTQYF	TGTGCCAGTAGTCGGACAGGGAGTACAGATACGCAGTATTTT
.	TRBV5-6	TRBJ2-7	TRBD2	CASSPGLAADEQYF	TGTGCCAGCAGCCCCGGACTAGCGGCCGACGAGCAGTACTTC
.	TRBV7-8	TRBJ2-2	.	CASSPPDRNTGELFF	TGTGCCAGCAGCCCCCCCGACAGGAACACCGGGGAGCTGTTTTTT
.	TRBV29-1	TRBJ2-3	TRBD1	CSVLSGTGGADTQYF	TGCAGCGTTTTATCCGGGACAGGGGGCGCCGATACGCAGTATTTT
.	TRBV10-1	TRBJ2-5	TRBD1	CASNMDRAETQYF	TGCGCCAGCAATATGGACAGGGCAGAGACCCAGTACTTC
.	TRBV3-1/TRBV3-2	TRBJ2-1	TRBD2	CASSPRLAGLAEQFF	TGTGCCAGCAGCCCCCGGCTAGCGGGGTTGGCTGAGCAGTTCTTC
.	TRBV12-3/TRBV12-4	TRBJ2-5	TRBD2	CASGTSGWETQYF	TGTGCCAGTGGGACTAGCGGGTGGGAGACCCAGTACTTC
.	TRBV28	TRBJ1-4	TRBD1	CASSDLTGGREKLFF	TGTGCCAGCAGTGATTTGACAGGGGGACGGGAAAAACTGTTTTTT
.	TRBV5-1	TRBJ1-1	.	CASSFGGMNTEAFF	TGCGCCAGCAGCTTCGGGGGTATGAACACTGAAGCTTTCTTT
.	TRBV7-2	TRBJ1-1	TRBD1	CASSNRDRVMYSEAFF	TGTGCCAGCAGCAACAGGGACAGGGTAATGTACAGTGAAGCTTTCTTT
few	TRBV19	TRBJ2-7	TRBD1	CASSTSPTGAYEQYF	TGTGCCAGTAGTACCTCGCCGACAGGGGCCTACGAGCAGTACTTC
.	TRBV15	TRBJ2-7	.	CATSRHLTGSSYEQYF	TGTGCCACCAGCAGACACCTCACAGGGAGCTCCTACGAGCAGTACTTC
.	TRBV19	TRBJ1-5	.	CASSLAGEGNQPQHF	TGTGCCAGTAGCCTCGCAGGGGAAGGCAATCAGCCCCAGCATTTT
once	TRBV5-4	TRBJ2-5	TRBD2	CASSTSGRAQETQYF	TGTGCCAGCAGCACTAGCGGGAGGGCCCAAGAGACCCAGTACTTC
.	TRBV19	TRBJ2-2	TRBD1	CASKGQPAGGELFF	TGTGCCAGTAAGGGACAGCCTGCGGGCGGGGAGCTGTTTTTT
.	TRBV3-1/TRBV3-2	TRBJ2-5	TRBD2	CASSERPLLAGEETQYF	TGTGCCAGCAGCGAAAGGCCCCTACTAGCGGGGGAAGAGACCCAGTACTTC
.	TRBV14	TRBJ2-5	TRBD1	CASSQGTGDFQETQYF	TGTGCCAGCAGCCAAGGGACAGGGGATTTCCAAGAGACCCAGTACTTC
.	TRBV7-3	TRBJ2-7	.	CASSPRPNYEQYF	TGTGCCAGCAGCCCACGTCCTAACTACGAGCAGTACTTC
.	TRBV7-3	TRBJ2-2	.	CASSLTTRANTGELFF	TGTGCCAGCAGCTTGACGACTAGGGCGAACACCGGGGAGCTGTTTTTT
.	TRBV11-2	TRBJ1-2	TRBD1	CASSPRTGDGYTF	TGTGCCAGCAGCCCCCGGACAGGGGATGGCTACACCTTC
.	TRBV29-1	TRBJ2-1	.	CSGANNEQFF	TGCAGCGGCGCCAACAATGAGCAGTTCTTC
.	TRBV29-1	TRBJ2-7	.	CSVGGSHYEQYF	TGCAGCGTTGGGGGCAGTCACTACGAGCAGTACTTC
.	TRBV11-2	TRBJ1-3	.	CASRLTASGNTIYF	TGTGCCAGCAGATTAACAGCCTCTGGAAACACCATATATTTT
.	TRBV18	TRBJ2-1	.	CASSRRDRQDNEQFF	TGTGCCAGCTCACGCCGGGACCGACAGGACAATGAGCAGTTCTTC
.	TRBV11-2	TRBJ1-1	TRBD1	CASSSVRGLNTEAFF	TGTGCCAGCAGCTCAGTCAGGGGGCTGAACACTGAAGCTTTCTTT
few	TRBV5-4	TRBJ1-1	TRBD1	CASSPTGLEAFF	TGTGCCAGCAGCCCGACAGGGCTTGAAGCTTTCTTT
once	TRBV12-3/TRBV12-4	TRBJ1-1	.	CASSLLANTEAFF	TGTGCCAGCAGTTTGTTGGCTAACACTGAAGCTTTCTTT
once	TRBV27	TRBJ2-3	.	CASSNPRETDTQYF	TGTGCCAGCAGTAACCCCCGGGAAACAGATACGCAGTATTTT
.	TRBV7-2	TRBJ2-7	TRBD1	CASSLGDRGRYEQYF	TGTGCCAGCAGCTTAGGCGACAGGGGGCGCTACGAGCAGTACTTC
.	TRBV5-4	TRBJ2-1	TRBD1	CASGIDRGHNEQFF	TGTGCCAGCGGTATCGACAGGGGGCACAATGAGCAGTTCTTC